This T cell receptor (beta chain) was recovered during a study of cytomegalovirus exposure and HLA in healthy donors (dated by TCRdb to 2017 to 2019). A note on the overall study: An earlier analysis of 587 of the donors reported around 280 Gb of sequence data and 90 million to 120 million unique TCR beta sequences obtained from around 170 million T cells. An early release that covered fewer than 750 HLA-typed donors contained about 300 gigabases of sequencing data and 75 million to 100 million unique TCR sequences. The genetic ancestry cluster associated with self-reported Caucasian donors included over 80% of the roughly 410 genotyped donors. The aim of the study was to test whether cataloging public T cell receptors could identify signatures of past pathogen exposure. The study profiled the T cell repertoires of fewer than 850 subjects by immunosequencing and related them to cytomegalovirus serostatus. Besides the first cohort of hundreds of subjects, a separate validation cohort made up of roughly 120 different subjects was used. To predict cytomegalovirus infection status, the study combined high-throughput TCR immunosequencing, statistical association of individual TCRs with disease status, and machine learning. A later analysis re-analyzed previously published TCR beta repertoires from about 600 donors and added high-resolution HLA genotyping to study TCR occurrence patterns. Rather than drawing on any new phenotypic data, the later analysis identified candidate immune exposures from TCR beta sequences and the way those sequences occurred across donors. In an earlier analysis of roughly 580 of the donors, high-throughput TCR beta sequencing was used to judge whether each TCR beta V gene segment behaved as functional or pseudogenic. Donor age, sex, ethnicity and CMV serostatus were compiled together with the repertoire data. In a later genetic analysis, genome-wide SNP genotypes for 398 of the 666 donors were used, and that subset was treated as a discovery cohort. All discovery cohort repertoires had been generated using a single sequencing platform. Class I and class II HLA loci were covered by the typing at four-digit resolution. The number of donors typed differed by locus, with 629-630 for A, B, C, DRB1 and DQB1, more than 500 for DQA1, 606 for DPA1, and 400 to 490 for DPB1. About five DR-DQ haplotypes were treated as single units for association and clustering because of strong linkage in the cohort. Across about 370 genotyped donors of the cohort, an average of 235,054 unique TCR beta nucleotide sequences per donor were sequenced, and approximately 17% of those sequences were non-productive.

Library construction relied on the immunoSEQ multiplex PCR assay. For the multiplex PCR, a mixture combining 60 forward primers for TCR Vbeta segments and 13 reverse primers for TCR Jbeta segments was used. A multiplex PCR assay on genomic DNA amplified the CDR3 region of rearranged TCR beta genes. Amplified TCR beta libraries were sequenced as 87-base-pair reads on the Illumina HiSeq System. The paper's processing steps were these. Across the 600 to 700 repertoires, a later analysis counted tens of millions of unique TCR beta chains, 9.5 million to 13 million of which were shared by at least two donors. Raw reads were error-corrected and collapsed into unique sequences by a nearest-neighbor algorithm in which closely related sequences were merged to remove PCR and sequencing errors. V, D and J gene segments were assigned by aligning CDR3 sequences to IMGT reference sequences. For a sequence to be retained, at least a six-nucleotide match to both a V gene segment and a J gene segment was required. A rearrangement was called productive if the CDR3 had no stop codons and remained in frame with V and J, and every other rearrangement was called non-productive. Following IMGT convention, CDR3 was defined as the stretch from the second conserved V-encoded cysteine to the conserved J-encoded phenylalanine. The earlier analysis of about 570 of the donors excluded any sequence lacking an unambiguous match to a single V gene segment. In an earlier analysis of approximately 500 of the donors, a V segment was called functional when productive rearrangements were above 56.7%, and segregating when the standard deviation between donors exceeded 5%. To diagnose cytomegalovirus status from the catalog of TCR beta chain sequences, a statistical classification framework was built. In a later analysis, V and J genes were assigned by comparing TCR nucleotide sequences against IMGT/GENE-DB human TR gene sequences. The TCRdist pipeline was used in a later analysis to assign CDR3 sequences and most-parsimonious VDJ recombination scenarios. A later analysis defined each TCR beta chain by its CDR3 amino acid sequence plus V-gene family, and excluded reads lacking a unique V-gene family. As a way to deal with suspected cross-contamination and a sequencing artifact, a later analysis dropped roughly 600 nucleotide sequences that were highly shared and had low generation probability. A later analysis calculated a clonal expansion index for each public chain from normalized within-repertoire ranks of inferred template counts. In a later analysis, generation probabilities were computed with a VDJ recombination model fitted to out-of-frame rearrangements, and the resulting probabilities were checked against IGoR. Hypergeometric tests were used in a later analysis to score TCR-TCR, TCR-HLA and TCR-CMV co-occurrence, with a repertoire-size bias correction applied to the TCR pairs. To estimate false discovery rates, a later analysis permuted the HLA or CMV assignments 20 times. In a later analysis, co-occurring TCRs were grouped with DBSCAN, and TCRdist sequence similarity was added when clustering was performed within HLA-allele-positive subsets. Co-occurrence clustering excluded repertoires with fewer than 30,000 or more than 120,000 public chains, plus five with anomalous nucleotide sharing. TCRdb mirrors the immuneACCESS table, restricted to in-frame sequences. Some clones are absent from its copies; in checked studies, under half trace to an unresolved V gene, and the reason for the others is unknown. V and J calls plus clone size are reproduced from that table; the DNA served to infer D and trimming. For this sample there are 140,000 to 150,000 clones; roughly 9.7% appear just once. The ten biggest clones cover roughly 2% of the sample.

The investigation overall reported the following: The 87-base-pair reads could not distinguish some IMGT-functional V segments, including TRBV6-2 and TRBV6-3, so those segments were excluded. In vitro tests confirmed that three of the cytomegalovirus-associated TCR beta chains recognize cytomegalovirus antigens. While some public TCRs were present in many individuals, most TCR sequences turned up only very rarely across donors. A later analysis reported that several top co-occurrence clusters appeared linked to parvovirus B19, influenza, CMV and Epstein-Barr virus. CMV serostatus was the only immune exposure information available for the cohort. A later genetic analysis associated a missense DCLRE1C variant with V-gene and J-gene trimming of TCR beta chains, and an independent cohort replicated the association. Most CMV-associated TCR beta chains appeared to be HLA-restricted in a later analysis, and the HLA associations seemed to be driven largely by CMV exposure. In a later analysis, the rate of TCR association differed among HLA loci, with DRB1 alleles having the most associated TCRs and HLA-C alleles having the fewest. Assigning TCR associations to individual alleles was difficult when HLA alleles, especially DR and DQ, strongly co-occurred. Because some donors lacked HLA typing at each locus, the association tests relied only on the typed subset. A cluster of highly shared sequence variants was judged likely to be a technical artifact of the sequencing pipeline. In an earlier analysis of around 500 of the donors, most TCR beta V segments appeared in productive rearrangements about 87% or about 30% of the time, broadly matching IMGT annotations. In this cohort, only TCR beta chains were sequenced, and detectable features were limited by the absence of alpha or paired-chain data. Compared with equally common non-associated chains, HLA-associated TCR beta chains in a later analysis were more clonally expanded and had lower generation probabilities. A further reported finding was that TCR beta sequences accurately predicted the HLA-A and HLA-B alleles for most subjects in the first cohort. The classifier was reported to diagnose cytomegalovirus status with high specificity and sensitivity in both the original cohort and the validation cohort. The study gave a list of 150 to 200 TCR beta chains associated with cytomegalovirus. The authors suggested that the approach could potentially be generalized to other disease states and immunological phenotypes. The earlier analysis of some 540 of the donors excluded fewer than 20 rarely observed V segments, including chromosome 9 orphons, because counts were too low. Compared with the roughly 710-donor mean, donors in an Asian-associated ancestry cluster had fewer N-insertions in productive TCRs, according to a later genetic analysis. Sequencing depth was assumed to be roughly uniform across donors in the presence/absence analyses, though that assumption may not hold. Correlated functional status among segregating V segments might be attributable to linkage disequilibrium, but an unknown experimental factor could not be ruled out. A later analysis associated 16,951 TCR beta sequences with specific HLA alleles at a false discovery rate of 0.05.

In the germline V gene, CDR1 corresponds to SNHLY and CDR2 to FYNNEI. V has 7 bases trimmed and J has 4 bases trimmed; junction bases matching no gene number 12. From the cysteine through the phenylalanine, the CDR3 covers 16 amino acids. Only the CDR3 portion is preserved as DNA: 48 bases, with reading frame beginning at the first base. The cohort consisted of hundreds of healthy bone marrow donors. Cohort members were all nominally healthy when sampled, although unrecorded immune exposures were likely present. The donor tested CMV seronegative, placing the donor among the 300 to 400 seronegative members of the cohort. Every donor gave a peripheral blood sample, and the peripheral blood mononuclear cells from that sample were used for TCR beta sequencing. Genomic DNA was extracted from the blood cell samples with the Qiagen DNeasy Blood Extraction Kit. This clone showed up many times. The antigen it binds to is not known. Within one base of it there is no much larger clone, and no base qualities were kept.

The V and J segments used are TRBV2 and TRBJ2-5; the central 10 bases match TRBD2. The clonotype comes from a man aged 50 to 60 in good health and CMV-seronegative. Source material: PBMCs. The CDR3: CASTDPGLARPETQYF. Here is the DNA: TGTGCCAGCACGGACCCGGGACTAGCGCGGCCAGAGACCCAGTACTTC.